Below, 2 T cell receptor beta chains from the same sample are listed, as sequenced in a study of T cells in Graves' hyperthyroidism and ophthalmopathy. Using RNA transcripts as the source, TCR beta CDR3 regions were amplified. The TCR CDR3 was amplified in a first-round RT-PCR using the HTBI primer set. A single record per CDR3 protein comes from TCRdb applying MiXCR to the multiplex PCR reads. Among some 740,000 distinct CDR3 sequences listed, 11% to 15% were seen once. The material sequenced was blood. The receptors originated from a woman younger than 30 with Graves' hyperthyroidism.

This clonotype was picked up many times. The V call is TRBV20-1, the J call TRBJ2-7, with TRBD1 matching 10 bases. The CDR3 runs 15 residues. Trimming at V came to 2 bases and at J to 9 bases, leaving 13 bases not matched to a gene. Germline V CDR1 and CDR2: DFQATT, SNEGSKA (reference sequence). CDR3 DNA sequence: TGCAGTGCTAGACACCGGGACAGGGGAACGGGAGGGCAGTACTTC. It encodes CSARHRDRGTGGQYF.

This clonotype appeared many times. In DNA form, the CDR3 reads TGTGCCAGCAGCCCCCGCGGCAGTCAGCCCCAGCATTTT. Amino acid sequence: CASSPRGSQPQHF. The V and J genes are TRBV6-2 or TRBV6-3 and TRBJ1-5; D remains unclear. This CDR3 region has 13 residues. CDR1 and CDR2 (germline): MNHEY, SVGEGT. Trimming took 6 bases from V and 6 from J, leaving 12 bases between them.